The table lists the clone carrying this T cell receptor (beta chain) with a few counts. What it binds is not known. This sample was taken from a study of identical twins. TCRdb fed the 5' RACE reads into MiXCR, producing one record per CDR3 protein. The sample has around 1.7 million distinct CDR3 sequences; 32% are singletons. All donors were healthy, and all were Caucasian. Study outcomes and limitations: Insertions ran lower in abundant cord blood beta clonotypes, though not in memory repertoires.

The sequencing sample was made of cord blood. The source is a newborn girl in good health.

The DNA of the CDR3 is TGTGCCAGCAGTCCCCAGAACCTAGCGGAAGGGGTGGATGAGCAGTTCTTC. This sequence encodes CASSPQNLAEGVDEQFF. The chain uses TRBV28 and TRBJ2-1; TRBD2 agrees at 7 bases. Losses at the gene ends were 5 bases for V and 8 bases for J; bases not matched to a gene: 18. The CDR3 sequence is 17 residues long. Germline CDR1 MDHEN, CDR2 SYDVKM.